One sample yielded the 11 T cell receptor beta chains listed below, sequenced in a study of T cells in Graves' hyperthyroidism and ophthalmopathy. The source material, RNA transcripts, was used to amplify TCR beta CDR3 regions. An initial round of RT-PCR targeting the TCR CDR3 relied on the HTBI primer set. TCRdb re-analysed the multiplex PCR reads in MiXCR, keeping a single row per CDR3 protein. In the table there are about 510,000 distinct CDR3 sequences, 14% of which are singletons. Sequencing input: blood. The receptors were sampled from a middle-aged woman with Graves' hyperthyroidism.

Of note for this clonotype: A single base separates this from a much larger clone, so it may be a read error. The chain employs TRBV10-3 and TRBJ2-7; a possible D gene is TRBD1 (6 bases). With the DNA end fitting TRBJ2-1 better, the J assignment may be wrong. The CDR3 runs 14 residues. Germline V gene data show CDR1 as ENHRY and CDR2 as SYGVKD. This CDR3 reads CAISEMDSSYEQFF. As DNA, the CDR3 is TGTGCCATCAGTGAGATGGACAGCTCCTACGAGCAGTTCTTC.

This clonotype has a count of ten or more. J is TRBJ2-3 and V is TRBV20-1; 10 bases map to TRBD2. Germline V gene lookup returns CDR1 DFQATT and CDR2 SNEGSKA (reference sequence). This CDR3 is built from 18 residues. Trimming removed 3 bases from V and 4 bases from J; junction bases left unmatched: 16. The CDR3 region has the DNA TGCAGTGCTAGCGGTGCCAGCGGGAGGGCCGTTATAGCAGATACGCAGTATTTT. Translating gives CSASGASGRAVIADTQYF.

This clonotype was counted at least ten times. The rearrangement links TRBV7-9 to TRBJ2-5, with 9 bases fitting TRBD2. The V segment lost 5 bases and the J segment 1 base; nucleotides outside the gene matches: 5. The CDR3 has 15 residues. Germline V lookup: CDR1 SEHNR, CDR2 FQNEAQ (reference sequence). The chain's CDR3 is CASSVKLAGQETQYF. The CDR3 DNA sequence: TGTGCCAGCAGCGTCAAACTAGCGGGCCAAGAGACCCAGTACTTC.

This clonotype was seen a few times. The chain has TRBV11-2 and TRBJ2-2; D remains unclear. This CDR3 comprises 12 residues. Per the germline V gene, CDR1 is SGHAT and CDR2 is FQNNGV. The germline V and J ends were trimmed by 5 bases and 8 bases, with 9 bases remaining between them. The CDR3 is CASSQLRGELFF. As DNA, the CDR3 is TGTGCCAGCAGCCAACTTAGAGGGGAGCTGTTTTTT.

This clonotype has a count of ten or more. The gene calls are TRBV7-9 and TRBJ1-2, with a possible D match to TRBD1 (5 bases). The V gene's germline CDR1 is SEHNR and CDR2 FQNEAQ (reference sequence). Trimming shortened V by 5 bases and J by 0 bases, and 10 bases separated the two germline ends. This CDR3 comprises 14 residues. In DNA, the CDR3 is TGTGCCAGCAGCGACAGAAGTTCTAACTATGGCTACACCTTC. This encodes CASSDRSSNYGYTF.

There are a few counts of this clonotype. The J gene is TRBJ1-1, the V gene TRBV19; D call uncertain. V was trimmed by 4 bases and J by 1 base, leaving 13 bases between them. The CDR3 is 15 residues long. Germline CDR1 is LNHDA and CDR2 is SQIVND (reference sequence). The CDR3 loop reads CASSTRHSPNTEAFF. The CDR3 bases are TGTGCCAGTAGTACCCGCCACTCTCCGAACACTGAAGCTTTCTTT. Variable domain in full (rest from reference TRBV19 and TRBJ1-1): DGGITQSPKYLFRKEGQNVTLSCEQNLNHDAMYWYRQDPGQGLRLIYYSQIVNDFQKGDIAEGYSVSREKKESFPLTVTSAQKNPTAFYLCASSTRHSPNTEAFFGQGTRLTVV.

In this sample, this clonotype turned up many times. This rearrangement joins TRBV10-3 to TRBJ2-2, with 8 bases lining up with TRBD1. The germline V gene encodes CDR1 ENHRY and CDR2 SYGVKD. The CDR3 is 17 amino acids. Trimming at V came to 3 bases and at J to 3 bases, leaving 9 bases not matched to a gene. The CDR3 region is CAISDPETGAHTGELFF. The CDR3 DNA is TGTGCCATCAGTGACCCCGAGACAGGGGCGCACACCGGGGAGCTGTTTTTT.

This rearrangement joins TRBV9 to TRBJ2-2, with a weak D call TRBD2 (5 bases). The V gene lost 3 bases and the J gene lost 1 base, with 10 bases spanning the gap. This CDR3 has 15 residues. The germline V gene has CDR1 SGDLS and CDR2 YYNGEE. The CDR3 sequence: CASSARSGNTGELFF. CDR3 in DNA: TGTGCCAGCAGCGCACGGAGCGGGAACACCGGGGAGCTGTTTTTT.

The chain couples TRBV5-1 to TRBJ2-3; D possibly uses TRBD1 or TRBD2 (5 bases each). The CDR3 spans 16 residues. The V end was cut by 0 bases, the J end by 0 bases, with 11 bases between. In germline, CDR1 is SGHRS, CDR2 YFSETQ. This CDR3 reads CASSLGEGLSTDTQYF. The DNA for the CDR3 is TGCGCCAGCAGCTTGGGCGAGGGGCTTAGCACAGATACGCAGTATTTT.

This clonotype has ten or more counts. This rearrangement joins TRBV12-3 or TRBV12-4 to TRBJ2-7; TRBD1 might be the D (5 bases). V was shortened by 3 bases and J by 3 bases, with 9 bases between the two germline ends. The CDR3 is 13 amino acids. The CDR3 region is CASSFQGYYEQYF. CDR3 in DNA: TGTGCCAGCAGTTTCCAGGGCTACTACGAGCAGTACTTC.

This clonotype appeared many times. The J gene is TRBJ2-7, the V gene TRBV6-5, with unresolved D. The CDR3 is made up of 12 amino acids. The V end was cut by 2 bases, the J end by 6 bases, with 8 bases between. Germline CDR1 MNHEY, CDR2 SVGAGI. The CDR3 nucleotides are TGTGCCAGCAGTTACGGGCCGAGCGAGCAGTACTTC. It encodes CASSYGPSEQYF.